The rows below give T cell receptor beta chains drawn from one sample of a study of early T cells in non-severe SARS-CoV-2 infection. TCRdb redid the calling of the 5' RACE reads with MiXCR, one entry per CDR3 protein. There are some 28,000 distinct CDR3 sequences in the sample; about 9.5% occur only once, and about 13% lies in the top ten. The sequencing input was whole blood. The receptors shown here come from an adult who was a healthcare worker with PCR-confirmed SARS-CoV-2 infection or an uninfected control (not recorded which). Each CDR3 is given with its conserved first and last residue. A D gene is named only where the DNA matches it firmly. Rows may omit the clone size; those that give it use once, few, many or a size class.

j_call	d_call	clone_size	v_call	cdr3_aa	cdr3_nt
TRBJ2-3	NA	medium-sized	TRBV7-9	CASSFSGNTDTQYF	TGTGCCAGCAGCTTTTCAGGGAACACAGATACGCAGTATTTT
TRBJ2-2	TRBD2	NA	TRBV10-1	CASSGLAANTGELFF	TGCGCCAGCAGTGGACTAGCGGCCAACACCGGGGAGCTGTTTTTT
TRBJ2-3	NA	few	TRBV30	CAWSANEGDTQYF	TGTGCCTGGAGTGCGAACGAGGGCGATACGCAGTATTTT
TRBJ2-7	NA	many	TRBV5-1	CASSLPGLSSYEQYF	TGCGCCAGCAGCTTGCCGGGACTGTCCTCCTACGAGCAGTACTTC
TRBJ1-5	NA	many	TRBV20-1	CSARDTAGLGPQHF	TGCAGTGCTAGAGATACGGCAGGGCTGGGGCCCCAGCATTTT
TRBJ2-1	NA	many	TRBV20-1	CSGRGPFNEQFF	TGCAGTGGGAGGGGACCATTCAATGAGCAGTTCTTC
TRBJ2-5	NA	few	TRBV5-4	CASSSEGGILKETQYF	TGTGCCAGCAGCTCGGAGGGTGGGATATTAAAAGAGACCCAGTACTTC
TRBJ2-4	NA	few	TRBV20-1	CSAAGDGLLAKNIQYF	TGCAGTGCTGCGGGCGACGGACTACTAGCCAAAAACATTCAGTACTTC
TRBJ2-7	TRBD1	NA	TRBV5-1	CASSPGQGQLHEYF	TGCGCCAGCAGCCCGGGACAGGGCCAACTCCATGAGTACTTC
TRBJ1-1	NA	NA	TRBV18	CASSPPPLRTEAFF	TGTGCCAGCTCACCACCCCCGTTGCGCACTGAAGCTTTCTTT
TRBJ1-2	NA	many	TRBV20-1	CSAGAEMYNYGYTF	TGCAGTGCCGGCGCCGAGATGTATAACTATGGCTACACCTTC
TRBJ1-2	TRBD1	once	TRBV9	CASSVSQGAAGYTF	TGTGCCAGCAGCGTAAGTCAGGGGGCGGCTGGCTACACCTTC
TRBJ1-1	NA	many	TRBV6-6	CASRRADGTEAFF	TGTGCCAGCAGGAGAGCTGACGGCACTGAAGCTTTCTTT
TRBJ2-7	NA	NA	TRBV4-3	CASSQDSGRREQYF	TGCGCCAGCAGCCAAGATTCGGGTCGACGCGAGCAGTACTTC
TRBJ2-1	NA	few	TRBV4-3	CASTSHHNEQFF	TGCGCCAGCACCTCGCACCACAATGAGCAGTTCTTC
TRBJ2-4	NA	many	TRBV2	CASSEENPIQYF	TGTGCCAGCAGTGAAGAGAATCCCATTCAGTACTTC
TRBJ2-1	NA	many	TRBV25-1	CASGGLQPYNEQFF	TGTGCCAGCGGAGGACTCCAGCCCTACAATGAGCAGTTCTTC
TRBJ1-1	TRBD1	many	TRBV7-9	CASSSGGTGSTEAFF	TGTGCCAGCAGTAGCGGCGGGACAGGGAGCACTGAAGCTTTCTTT
TRBJ1-6	NA	many	TRBV12-3/TRBV12-4	CASSLSNSPLHF	TGTGCCAGCAGTTTATCAAATTCACCCCTCCACTTT
TRBJ2-7	TRBD1	few	TRBV29-1	CSVLQGPYTPEQYF	TGCAGCGTCTTACAGGGGCCCTATACCCCCGAGCAGTACTTC
TRBJ2-2	TRBD2	few	TRBV5-6	CASSSALIAGGTGELFF	TGTGCCAGCAGCTCCGCATTAATAGCGGGGGGAACCGGGGAGCTGTTTTTT
TRBJ2-7	NA	once	TRBV27	CASSTGGQTYEQYF	TGTGCCAGCAGTACCGGGGGCCAGACCTACGAGCAGTACTTC
TRBJ1-2	NA	medium-sized	TRBV29-1	CSAGTAANYGYTF	TGCAGCGCTGGGACGGCCGCTAACTATGGCTACACCTTC
TRBJ2-5	TRBD2	NA	TRBV28	CASSTRLAGRQETQYF	TGTGCCAGCAGTACCAGACTAGCGGGGCGACAAGAGACCCAGTACTTC
TRBJ2-2	NA	NA	TRBV23-1	CASSQSTGQPNTGELFF	TGCGCCAGCAGTCAATCTACAGGACAGCCGAACACCGGGGAGCTGTTTTTT
TRBJ2-7	TRBD2	NA	TRBV5-6	CASSLAGRDAYEQYF	TGTGCCAGCAGCTTGGCCGGGAGGGACGCCTACGAGCAGTACTTC
TRBJ1-2	TRBD1	few	TRBV4-3	CASSQPGQGSYGYTF	TGCGCCAGCAGCCAACCGGGACAGGGGTCCTATGGCTACACCTTC
TRBJ1-3	NA	many	TRBV18	CASSEGAASGNTIYF	TGTGCCAGCTCAGAGGGAGCCGCCTCTGGAAACACCATATATTTT
TRBJ1-4	TRBD1	many	TRBV2	CASSPDRGDEKLFF	TGTGCCAGCAGTCCGGACAGGGGAGATGAAAAACTGTTTTTT
TRBJ2-7	NA	many	TRBV7-8	CASSTWGGSISYEQYF	TGTGCCAGCAGCACCTGGGGGGGCAGCATCTCCTACGAGCAGTACTTC
TRBJ1-1	NA	NA	TRBV5-1	CASSFDSLNTEAFF	TGCGCCAGCAGCTTCGACAGCTTGAACACTGAAGCTTTCTTT
TRBJ2-1	NA	few	TRBV6-5	CASSRGQPSSYNEQFF	TGTGCCAGCAGCCGGGGCCAGCCGAGCTCCTACAATGAGCAGTTCTTC
TRBJ2-3	TRBD2	NA	TRBV7-8	CASSPTWAGGHQRTDTQYF	TGTGCCAGCAGCCCGACGTGGGCGGGGGGACACCAGCGCACAGATACGCAGTATTTT
TRBJ2-3	NA	few	TRBV6-2/TRBV6-3	CASNNPGQSTDTQYF	TGTGCCAGCAACAACCCCGGACAGAGCACAGATACGCAGTATTTT
TRBJ1-4	TRBD1	many	TRBV9	CASSEQGTNEKLFF	TGTGCCAGCAGCGAACAGGGGACTAATGAAAAACTGTTTTTT
TRBJ2-7	TRBD2	many	TRBV7-8	CASSLGRGADEQYF	TGTGCCAGCAGCTTAGGGCGGGGGGCTGACGAGCAGTACTTC
TRBJ1-2	NA	few	TRBV29-1	CSVADSQTYGYTF	TGCAGCGTTGCCGACAGCCAAACTTATGGCTACACCTTC
TRBJ2-7	NA	NA	TRBV5-1	CASSLVDTEQYF	TGCGCCAGCAGCTTGGTCGATACGGAGCAGTACTTC
TRBJ2-7	TRBD2	many	TRBV7-9	CASRGLVAYEQYF	TGTGCCAGCAGGGGACTAGTGGCCTACGAGCAGTACTTC
TRBJ2-5	NA	NA	TRBV20-1	CSARLQPQETQYF	TGCAGTGCTAGGTTACAGCCCCAAGAGACCCAGTACTTC
TRBJ2-5	NA	medium-sized	TRBV6-5	CASKVGEETQYF	TGTGCCAGCAAGGTGGGCGAAGAGACCCAGTACTTC
TRBJ1-6	NA	many	TRBV6-5	CASSYEGQGNSPLHF	TGTGCCAGCAGTTACGAGGGGCAGGGCAATTCACCCCTCCACTTT
TRBJ2-3	NA	many	TRBV30	CAWSFRRGTQYF	TGTGCCTGGAGTTTCCGGCGAGGTACGCAGTATTTT
TRBJ2-7	NA	few	TRBV11-2	CASSSPDRFFKQYF	TGTGCCAGCAGCTCCCCGGACAGATTTTTCAAGCAGTACTTC
TRBJ2-7	NA	NA	TRBV5-1	CASSLTRRLNEQYF	TGCGCCAGCAGCTTGACCCGCCGACTTAACGAGCAGTACTTC
TRBJ1-6	NA	many	TRBV12-3/TRBV12-4	CASSLGRANSPLHF	TGTGCCAGCAGTTTGGGTAGAGCTAATTCACCCCTCCACTTT
TRBJ2-2	NA	many	TRBV7-3	CASSLMGNGELFF	TGTGCCAGCAGCTTAATGGGTAACGGGGAGCTGTTTTTT
TRBJ2-7	TRBD1	few	TRBV3-1	CASALAGGPYEQYF	TGTGCCAGCGCTTTGGCAGGGGGACCCTACGAGCAGTACTTC
TRBJ1-5	TRBD1	NA	TRBV6-5	CASSSTGTGVFQPQHF	TGTGCCAGCAGTTCAACCGGGACAGGGGTGTTTCAGCCCCAGCATTTT
TRBJ2-3	NA	many	TRBV6-4	CASSGARSTDTQYF	TGTGCCAGCAGTGGGGCTAGGAGCACAGATACGCAGTATTTT
TRBJ2-2	TRBD1	few	TRBV29-1	CSVVLLQGANTGELFF	TGCAGCGTTGTTCTACTTCAGGGGGCGAACACCGGGGAGCTGTTTTTT
TRBJ1-2	NA	few	TRBV7-9	CASSPGQNGYTF	TGTGCCAGCAGCCCCGGACAGAATGGCTACACCTTC
TRBJ2-7	TRBD2	few	TRBV28	CASSFSGGAHEQYF	TGTGCCAGCAGTTTTAGCGGGGGGGCCCACGAGCAGTACTTC
TRBJ1-4	NA	NA	TRBV29-1	CSVETGGPGEKLFF	TGCAGCGTTGAAACTGGGGGCCCGGGGGAAAAACTGTTTTTT
TRBJ2-1	NA	many	TRBV3-1	CASSWGPPNEQFF	TGTGCCAGCAGCTGGGGCCCGCCCAATGAGCAGTTCTTC